The 27 T cell receptor beta chains below all came from one sample that was sequenced in a study of cytomegalovirus exposure and HLA in healthy donors. PCR amplification relied on 60 Vbeta primers (plus 13 Jbeta primers). Repertoires were generated with immunoSEQ multiplex PCR, while TCRdb's copy carries only in-frame clones and drops some. The sample lists roughly 200,000 clones; 75% to 90% were seen once. The sequenced material came from PBMCs. These receptors originate from a woman aged 25 to 39 in good health and CMV-seronegative.

This chain links TRBV28 with TRBJ2-3; D possibly corresponds to TRBD1 (6 bases). This CDR3 spans 14 amino acids. Germline lookup yields CDR1 MDHEN and CDR2 SYDVKM. Trimming left V 2 bases short and J 13 bases short, with 19 bases between. The CDR3: CASSLGNEDSQKYF. The CDR3, as DNA: TGTGCCAGCAGTTTAGGCAATGAGGACAGCCAAAAGTATTTT.

The genes are TRBV11-2 and TRBJ2-5, with 7 positions matching TRBD1. The CDR3 contains 15 residues. In germline, CDR1 is SGHAT, CDR2 FQNNGV. V dropped 5 bases and J dropped 1; count of bases not matched to a gene: 7. The CDR3 sequence: CASSPGTDTQETQYF. In DNA form, the CDR3 reads TGTGCCAGCAGCCCCGGGACAGATACCCAAGAGACCCAGTACTTC.

The genes are TRBV29-1 and TRBJ2-7, with TRBD2 as a possible D gene (7 bases). V was clipped by 5 bases and J by 6 bases, with 17 bases between them. CDR3 length equals 13 residues. Germline-derived CDR1 and CDR2 are SQVTM and ANQGSEA. Here the CDR3 reads CSVSAPGEGEQYF. DNA of the CDR3: TGCAGCGTTTCTGCTCCAGGGGAGGGCGAGCAGTACTTC.

This clone was counted a few times. The chain employs TRBV6-1 and TRBJ2-7; possible D gene TRBD2, 5 bases. The CDR3 length is 13 residues. Germline CDR1 and CDR2: MNHNS and SASEGT. V lost 4 bases and J 4 bases, leaving 11 bases between the germline ends. The CDR3 loop reads CASSAYGDYEQYF. As DNA, the CDR3 is TGTGCCAGCAGTGCTTACGGGGATTACGAGCAGTACTTC.

V and J are TRBV2 and TRBJ1-5, with 8 bases lining up with TRBD1. With V trimmed by 6 bases and J by 4 bases, 8 bases remained unmatched. In germline, CDR1 is SNHLY, CDR2 FYNNEI. This CDR3 region has 15 residues. The CDR3, as DNA: TGTGCCAGCAGCGACAGGGGATTCAGAAATCAGCCCCAGCATTTT. Translating it yields CASSDRGFRNQPQHF.

The CDR3 region has the DNA TGTGCCAGTAGTACCATCCGGACTAGGGGCCCGGGCGAGCAGTACTTC. It translates to CASSTIRTRGPGEQYF. The chain is built from TRBV19 and TRBJ2-7; 7 positions agree with TRBD2. V trimming: 4 bases; J trimming: 6 bases; junction bases outside the gene matches: 15. The CDR3 is 16 residues long. Germline V lookup: CDR1 LNHDA, CDR2 SQIVND (reference sequence). Full variable domain (remainder filled in from reference TRBV19 and TRBJ2-7): DGGITQSPKYLFRKEGQNVTLSCEQNLNHDAMYWYRQDPGQGLRLIYYSQIVNDFQKGDIAEGYSVSREKKESFPLTVTSAQKNPTAFYLCASSTIRTRGPGEQYFGPGTRLTVT.

This clone has at least ten counts. The V call is TRBV7-2, the J call TRBJ1-4; D might be TRBD1 (6 bases). The CDR3 length is 16 residues. V lost 4 bases, J lost 6 bases, and 18 bases lay in between. The germline V gene has CDR1 SGHTA and CDR2 FQGNSA. CDR3 sequence reads: CASSSFPGASHEKLFF. CDR3 sequence (DNA): TGTGCCAGCAGCTCGTTCCCAGGGGCGTCACATGAAAAACTGTTTTTT. Full variable domain (rest looked up from reference TRBV7-2 and TRBJ1-4): GAGVSQSPSNKVTEKGKDVELRCDPISGHTALYWYRQSLGQGLEFLIYFQGNSAPDKSGLPSDRFSAERTGGSVSTLTIQRTQQEDSAVYLCASSSFPGASHEKLFFGSGTQLSVL.

This clone was observed once. The chain is built from TRBV19 and TRBJ2-2, with 8 bases matching TRBD2. This CDR3 comprises 15 residues. V trimming: 3 bases; J trimming: 4 bases; junction bases outside the gene matches: 4. CDR1 and CDR2 (germline): LNHDA, SQIVND (reference sequence). The CDR3 here is CASSMGTRGTGELFF. Written as DNA, the CDR3 is TGTGCCAGTAGTATGGGGACTAGGGGCACCGGGGAGCTGTTTTTT.

The chain is built from TRBV15 and TRBJ2-1; D is unresolved. V gave up 0 bases and J gave up 9 bases, with 9 bases separating them. The CDR3 spans 13 residues. CDR1 and CDR2 from the germline V gene are LNHNV and YYDKDF (reference sequence). CDR3 loop: CATSRDLRIEQFF. In nucleotides, the CDR3 is TGTGCCACCAGCAGAGATCTGAGGATTGAGCAGTTCTTC.

V and J are TRBV9 and TRBJ2-3; TRBD2 matches 7 bases. This CDR3 region has 16 residues. The trim removed 4 bases at V and 1 base at J, leaving 9 bases unmatched. The germline gives CDR1 SGDLS, CDR2 YYNGEE. In DNA form, the CDR3 reads TGTGCCAGCAGCCCTCTCGGGGGGATTGGCACAGATACGCAGTATTTT. This codes for CASSPLGGIGTDTQYF.

The chain has TRBV9 and TRBJ1-1; D remains unclear. V dropped 2 bases and J dropped 5 bases, with 28 bases sitting between them. The CDR3 consists of 19 residues. Per germline, CDR1 SGDLS and CDR2 YYNGEE. CDR3 coding DNA: TGTGCCAGCAGCGTGGGTTCGTTGATGCCGGGATCCCGGCGGACTGAAGCTTTCTTT. Amino acids: CASSVGSLMPGSRRTEAFF.

The V gene is TRBV5-5, the J gene TRBJ1-5, with D possibly matching TRBD1 (5 bases). CDR1 and CDR2 from the germline V gene are SGHKS and YYEKEE (reference sequence). This CDR3 has 15 amino acids. Trimming removed 4 bases at V and 2 bases at J, with 13 bases between. The CDR3 sequence: CASSPWGGGNQPQHF. The CDR3 DNA reads as TGTGCCAGCAGCCCCTGGGGGGGAGGCAATCAGCCCCAGCATTTT.

In its sample, this clone was seen once. DNA for the CDR3: TGTGCCAGCAGCTTAGTGGGGGGGCCAGGAAACACTGAAGCTTTCTTT. This encodes CASSLVGGPGNTEAFF. The chain links TRBV7-9 to TRBJ1-1; D may be TRBD1 (6 bases). The CDR3 spans 16 residues. Trimming shortened V by 1 base and J by 2 bases, and 14 bases separated the two germline ends. Per germline, CDR1 SEHNR and CDR2 FQNEAQ (reference sequence).

The chain has TRBV19 and TRBJ1-1, with D perhaps TRBD1 (6 bases). This CDR3 contains 14 residues. Germline CDR1 LNHDA, CDR2 SQIVND (reference sequence). V lost 3 bases, J lost 1 base, and 9 bases lay in between. The CDR3 spells CASSITGPNTEAFF. The CDR3 DNA sequence: TGTGCCAGTAGTATTACAGGGCCGAACACTGAAGCTTTCTTT.

The gene calls are TRBV27 and TRBJ2-3; unclear D gene. Germline V gives CDR1 MNHEY, CDR2 SMNVEV (reference sequence). The germline V and J ends were trimmed by 6 bases and 8 bases, with 18 bases remaining between them. The CDR3 spans 14 residues. The CDR3, as DNA: TGTGCCAGCAGATTAGACTTTGCGGCTGGTACGCAGTATTTT. Translated, it gives CASRLDFAAGTQYF.

The V and J genes are TRBV28 and TRBJ2-5; 7 bases map to TRBD2. Germline V lookup: CDR1 MDHEN, CDR2 SYDVKM. V trimming: 7 bases; J trimming: 2 bases; junction bases outside the gene matches: 7. The CDR3 sequence is 14 residues long. The CDR3 here is CASTLGGRQETQYF. The CDR3 DNA is TGTGCCAGCACCTTGGGGGGGAGACAAGAGACCCAGTACTTC.

This clone was seen only a few times. The rearrangement joins TRBV7-9 to TRBJ2-2, with TRBD1 as a possible D gene (6 bases). The CDR3 sequence is 13 residues long. CDR1 is SEHNR and CDR2 is FQNEAQ in the germline V gene (reference sequence). CDR3 coding DNA: TGTGCTTACGAGGGGGATTACACCGGGGAGCTGTTTTTT. This translates into CAYEGDYTGELFF.

This clone occurred once. The J gene is TRBJ2-2, the V gene TRBV15; 8 bases match TRBD2. V lost 3 bases and J lost 0; bases outside the gene matches: 9. CDR3 length: 18 amino acids. CDR1 is LNHNV, CDR2 YYDKDF, per germline (reference sequence). The CDR3 reads CATSRFGTRDANTGELFF. The DNA for the CDR3 is TGTGCCACCAGCAGGTTTGGGACTAGAGACGCGAACACCGGGGAGCTGTTTTTT.

DNA for the CDR3: TGTGCCACCAGCAGATACAGGGACAGAACCACCGGGGAGCTGTTTTTT. Translating gives CATSRYRDRTTGELFF. The chain recombines TRBV15 with TRBJ2-2, with TRBD1 identical over 7 bases. The V and J ends lost 2 bases and 4 bases, in that order; junction bases with no gene match: 7. The V gene's germline CDR1 is LNHNV and CDR2 YYDKDF (reference sequence). The CDR3 spans 16 residues.

This clone was recorded once. V usage is TRBV6-1 and J usage is TRBJ2-1, with 13 bases aligning to TRBD2. CDR3 length: 15 amino acids. Unmatched junction bases numbered 4, after V lost 6 bases and J lost 5 bases. Per germline, CDR1 MNHNS and CDR2 SASEGT. The CDR3 reads CASSALAGGHNEQFF. CDR3 coding DNA: TGTGCCAGCAGCGCACTAGCGGGGGGGCACAATGAGCAGTTCTTC.

This clone was detected only a few times. This CDR3 reads CASSRGTGVSETQYF. CDR3 nucleotides: TGTGCCAGCAGTCGCGGGACAGGGGTTTCCGAGACCCAGTACTTC. J is TRBJ2-5 and V is TRBV9; 10 positions agree with TRBD1. V was clipped by 5 bases and J by 5 bases; unmatched bases: 9. Germline loops: CDR1 SGDLS, CDR2 YYNGEE. CDR3 length equals 15 residues.

This chain joins TRBV27 and TRBJ1-1, with D uncertain. V was clipped by 5 bases and J by 0 bases, with 7 bases between them. CDR3 length: 13 amino acids. The V gene's germline CDR1 is MNHEY and CDR2 SMNVEV (reference sequence). The CDR3 reads CASSSGLNTEAFF. CDR3 nucleotides: TGTGCCAGCAGTAGCGGCTTGAACACTGAAGCTTTCTTT.

This chain connects TRBV2 to TRBJ2-2, with D perhaps matching TRBD1 (6 bases). Trimming took 9 bases from V and 5 from J, leaving 13 bases between them. In germline, CDR1 is SNHLY, CDR2 FYNNEI. This CDR3 has 13 amino acids. CDR3 protein: CASKPTGTGELFF. As DNA, the CDR3 is TGTGCCAGTAAACCAACAGGGACCGGGGAGCTGTTTTTT.

The table lists this clone with a count of one. The germline gene is not matched at one end of the junction; a read error may be the cause. The same CDR3 is also encoded by other DNA sequences in this sample. The chain links TRBV2 to TRBJ2-7; TRBD2 might be the D (6 bases). The CDR3 is 18 residues long. Per the germline V gene, CDR1 is SNHLY and CDR2 is FYNNEI. CDR3 residues: CASSTTSGTSRTSYEQYF. The CDR3 region has the DNA TGTGCCAGCAGTACCACCTCTGGGACTTCTAGAACCTCCTACGAGCAGTACTTT.

The rearrangement links TRBV25-1 to TRBJ1-3; D perhaps matches TRBD1 (5 bases). Germline CDR1 reads MGHDK; CDR2 reads SYGVNS. V was trimmed by 1 base and J by 8 bases, leaving 21 bases between them. This CDR3 region has 17 residues. The CDR3 bases are TGTGCCAGCAGTGAATTGGGGACGGGACTTATCGGTGACACCATATATTTT. Translation gives CASSELGTGLIGDTIYF.

The genes are TRBV19 and TRBJ1-1; tentative D call: TRBD1 (5 bases). Per the germline V gene, CDR1 is LNHDA and CDR2 is SQIVND (reference sequence). V dropped 7 bases and J dropped 0 bases, with 21 bases sitting between them. There are 17 residues in the CDR3. CDR3 DNA sequence: TGTGCCAGTACTAAACTTCCGTCTCAGGGAATGAACACTGAAGCTTTCTTT. Protein sequence: CASTKLPSQGMNTEAFF.

The chain couples TRBV7-2 to TRBJ2-1; D is ambiguous. Trimming pared 6 bases from V and 5 bases from J, leaving 5 bases between. Per the germline V gene, CDR1 is SGHTA and CDR2 is FQGNSA. The CDR3 consists of 11 residues. DNA of the CDR3: TGTGCCAGCAGTCAAAACAATGAGCAGTTCTTC. Amino acids: CASSQNNEQFF.